This entry lists 19 T cell receptor beta chains sequenced from one sample in a study of blood T cell repertoires in COVID-19. The table came from immunoSEQ multiplex PCR; TCRdb's copy has only in-frame clones and leaves some out. The data show nearly 60,000 clones, roughly 84% seen once. Sequenced material: peripheral blood. These receptors were collected from a man aged 40-49 years with active COVID-19.

This chain joins TRBV3-1 (or the pseudogene TRBV3-2) and TRBJ2-7, with TRBD1 as a possible D gene (6 bases). Deletions cut 2 bases from V and 4 bases from J, with 15 bases between. This CDR3 contains 15 residues. Germline CDR1 LGHDT, CDR2 YNNKEL (reference sequence). CDR3 nucleotide sequence: TGTGCCAGCAGCCAATGGGACACCGGCACATACGAGCAGTACTTC. As protein: CASSQWDTGTYEQYF.

This chain connects TRBV18 to TRBJ2-3; a possible D gene is TRBD2 (7 bases). The CDR3 totals 16 residues. The V gene's germline CDR1 is KGHSH and CDR2 LQKENI. The germline V and J ends were trimmed by 5 bases and 1 base, with 16 bases remaining between them. Written as DNA, the CDR3 is TGTGCCAGCTCATCCCCCGAGGGGGGGGGCACAGATACGCAGTATTTT. Translated, it gives CASSSPEGGGTDTQYF.

This clone was observed a few times. The CDR3 loop reads CASSRAGGTYGYTF. In nucleotides, the CDR3 is TGTGCCAGCAGCCGCGCAGGGGGCACCTATGGCTACACCTTC. V gene TRBV7-3 combines with J gene TRBJ1-2, with 8 bases matching TRBD1. The CDR3 extends over 14 amino acids. CDR1 SGHTA and CDR2 FQGTGA come from the germline V gene. The V gene end was trimmed by 5 bases and the J gene end by 4 bases; junction bases not matched to a gene: 6.

A single count supports this clone. The V call is TRBV5-6, the J call TRBJ2-7, with D tentatively TRBD2 (6 bases). CDR1 and CDR2 from the germline V gene are SGHDT and YYEEEE. The length of the CDR3 is 13 residues. Trimming removed 4 bases from V and 3 bases from J, with 11 bases in between. The CDR3 is CASSMGTYYEQYF. Here the CDR3 DNA reads TGTGCCAGCAGCATGGGGACTTACTACGAGCAGTACTTC.

The V gene is TRBV4-1, the J gene TRBJ1-1, with 10 bases identical to TRBD1. The ends lost 3 bases at V and 7 bases at J; junction bases unmatched: 5. Germline lookup yields CDR1 MGHRA and CDR2 YSYEKL. The CDR3 is 14 amino acids. The CDR3 sequence is CASSHRQGAREAFF. In DNA form, the CDR3 reads TGCGCCAGCAGCCACCGACAGGGGGCGCGTGAAGCTTTCTTT.

The CDR3 spells CASSSWDRGNIQYF. CDR3 coding DNA: TGTGCCAGCAGCTCGTGGGACAGGGGAAACATTCAGTACTTC. The V gene is TRBV11-2, the J gene TRBJ2-4, with 10 positions matching TRBD1. The V and J ends lost 4 bases and 6 bases, in that order; junction bases with no gene match: 3. Looked up from germline, CDR1 is SGHAT and CDR2 is FQNNGV. This CDR3 has 14 amino acids.

The rearrangement uses TRBV5-4 and TRBJ2-5; 14 bases are shared with TRBD2. The CDR3 has 16 amino acids. V was clipped by 6 bases and J by 5 bases; unmatched bases: 9. Germline CDR1 reads SGHNT; CDR2 reads YYREEE (reference sequence). This CDR3 reads CASMRTSGRSRETQYF. The CDR3 DNA reads TGTGCCAGCATGAGGACTAGCGGGAGGAGTCGGGAGACCCAGTACTTC.

The CDR3 is CASRSQGKGQPQHF. In DNA, the CDR3 is TGTGCCAGCAGGTCACAGGGTAAGGGACAGCCCCAGCATTTT. The chain employs TRBV6-5 and TRBJ1-5; tentatively, D is TRBD1 (6 bases). Germline V lookup: CDR1 MNHEY, CDR2 SVGAGI. CDR3 length: 14 residues. V was pared by 6 bases and J by 7 bases, with 16 bases between.

The chain combines TRBV5-1 with TRBJ2-7; perhaps TRBD1 as D (6 bases). CDR1 and CDR2 from the germline V gene are SGHRS and YFSETQ. Trimming pared 4 bases from V and 0 bases from J, leaving 14 bases between. This CDR3 is 15 amino acids long. Here the CDR3 DNA reads TGCGCCAGCAGCATCGGACAGACAAGCTCCTACGAGCAGTACTTC. Protein: CASSIGQTSSYEQYF.

This chain links TRBV10-1 with TRBJ2-2; 8 nucleotides align to TRBD2. This CDR3 region has 16 residues. The germline V gene has CDR1 WNHNN and CDR2 SYGVQD (reference sequence). J was trimmed by 1 base and V by 0 bases; bases with no gene match: 1. CDR3 sequence: CASSESGTRNTGELFF. The CDR3, as DNA: TGCGCCAGCAGTGAGTCCGGGACTAGGAACACCGGGGAGCTGTTTTTT.

This chain uses TRBV30 with TRBJ2-7, with D possibly matching TRBD1 (6 bases). CDR1 and CDR2 from the germline V gene are GTSNPN and SVGIG (reference sequence). V lost 7 bases and J 0 bases, leaving 10 bases between the germline ends. The length of the CDR3 is 12 residues. The CDR3 nucleotides are TGTGCCTTAGACAGGAGCTCCTACGAGCAGTACTTC. It yields the protein CALDRSSYEQYF.

The genes are TRBV7-9 and TRBJ2-3, with TRBD1 identical over 7 bases. Germline-derived CDR1 and CDR2 are SEHNR and FQNEAQ (reference sequence). This CDR3 has 13 residues. The CDR3 DNA follows: TGTGCTGGGGACAGTCAAAGCACAGATACGCAGTATTTT. Translation gives CAGDSQSTDTQYF. Full variable domain (missing parts from reference TRBV7-9 and TRBJ2-3): DTGVSQNPRHKITKRGQNVTFRCDPISEHNRLYWYRQTLGQGPEFLTYFQNEAQLEKSRLLSDRFSAERPKGSFSTLEIQRTEQGDSAMYLCAGDSQSTDTQYFGPGTRLTVL.

The chain carries TRBV5-1 and TRBJ2-3; tentatively, D is TRBD1 (6 bases). CDR3 length: 14 residues. Trimming pared 7 bases from V and 2 bases from J, leaving 14 bases between. Germline-derived CDR1 and CDR2 are SGHRS and YFSETQ. CDR3 sequence reads: CASAAGDTTDTQYF. CDR3 coding DNA: TGCGCCAGCGCGGCCGGGGACACCACAGATACGCAGTATTTT. The full variable domain, in which reference TRBV5-1 and TRBJ2-3 provide the parts outside the CDR3, is KAGVTQTPRYLIKTRGQQVTLSCSPISGHRSVSWYQQTPGQGLQFLFEYFSETQRNKGNFPGRFSGRQFSNSRSEMNVSTLELGDSALYLCASAAGDTTDTQYFGPGTRLTVL.

This chain links TRBV9 with TRBJ1-1; D unresolved. Trimming removed 0 bases from V and 8 bases from J, with 20 bases in between. The CDR3 is made up of 16 amino acids. CDR1 and CDR2 from the germline V gene are SGDLS and YYNGEE. The CDR3, as DNA: TGTGCCAGCAGCGTAGGGGCTCAGATGAACACTGAAGAAGCTTTCTTT. Encoded protein: CASSVGAQMNTEEAFF.

The genes are TRBV7-3 and TRBJ1-6; D gene uncertain. V was pared by 5 bases and J by 6 bases, with 14 bases between. Germline lookup yields CDR1 SGHTA and CDR2 FQGTGA. There are 15 residues in the CDR3. The CDR3 DNA reads TGTGCCAGCAGCCCTAATCGGGGATTTAATTCACCCCTCCACTTT. Amino acids: CASSPNRGFNSPLHF.

The chain joins TRBV7-3 to TRBJ1-6; the match to TRBD1 covers 7 bases. Looked up from germline, CDR1 is SGHTA and CDR2 is FQGTGA. The V and J ends lost 0 bases and 8 bases, in that order; junction bases with no gene match: 4. The CDR3 contains 15 residues. CDR3 amino acids: CASSLTGQGDSPLHF. CDR3 nucleotide sequence: TGTGCCAGCAGCTTAACGGGGCAGGGGGATTCACCCCTCCACTTT.

The chain has TRBV7-2 and TRBJ2-7, with a weak D call TRBD2 (5 bases). Germline V gene data show CDR1 as SGHTA and CDR2 as FQGNSA. The V and J ends lost 2 bases and 5 bases respectively, with 7 bases between them. This CDR3 has 12 amino acids. The CDR3 DNA reads TGTGCCAGCAGCTTATTCGGGGACGAGCAGTACTTC. Its translation: CASSLFGDEQYF.

The V and J genes are TRBV11-2 and TRBJ2-4; 10 positions match TRBD2. Per germline, CDR1 SGHAT and CDR2 FQNNGV. The J segment lost 8 bases and the V segment lost 1 base, leaving 14 bases of the junction unmatched. The CDR3 is made up of 18 amino acids. Here the CDR3 DNA reads TGTGCCAGCAGCTTAGTGGGTGCTAGCGGGAGTAGAAGGGACATTCAGTACTTC. This translates into CASSLVGASGSRRDIQYF.

This chain links TRBV28 with TRBJ1-6, with 8 bases matching TRBD1. The length of the CDR3 is 16 residues. V was clipped by 3 bases and J by 6 bases; unmatched bases: 7. CDR1 is MDHEN, CDR2 SYDVKM, per germline. CDR3 nucleotide sequence: TGTGCCAGCAGTTTTAACGCTGGACAGGGTAATTCACCCCTCCACTTT. This translates into CASSFNAGQGNSPLHF.